The 25 T cell receptor beta chains in this list originate from one sample, sequenced in a study of beta chain features in type 1 diabetes. Study results and caveats: Moderate but significant shortening of TCRB CDR3s was recorded in all four CD4+ subsets from Type 1 diabetes patients.

Their antigens are not known. The entirety of the isolated RNA underwent reverse transcription, so expressed TCRB transcripts were sequenced. TCRdb keeps only in-frame clones here, not all; method: immunoSEQ multiplex PCR. The table has under 400,000 clones, over 10% seen once. Material for sequencing was naive CD4+ T cells from blood. Every receptor here comes from a woman aged 18-29 years with type 1 diabetes.

A remark on this clone: Other DNA sequences within the sample encode an identical CDR3. The chain couples TRBV7-9 to TRBJ1-1; D possibly corresponds to TRBD1 (5 bases). Trimming shortened V by 5 bases and J by 1 base, and 8 bases separated the two germline ends. The germline V gene encodes CDR1 SEHNR and CDR2 FQNEAQ (reference sequence). The CDR3 is made up of 13 amino acids. The CDR3 loop is CASSLGQNTEAFF. Here the CDR3 DNA reads TGTGCCAGCAGCCTAGGACAGAACACTGAAGCTTTCTTT.

This clone was detected a few times. The rearrangement joins TRBV7-2 to TRBJ2-1; 10 bases map to TRBD2. The V segment lost 4 bases and the J segment 6 bases; nucleotides outside the gene matches: 15. The CDR3 consists of 18 residues. Germline-derived CDR1 and CDR2 are SGHTA and FQGNSA. The CDR3 here is CASSSPLLLAGVGNEQFF. The CDR3 nucleotides are TGTGCCAGCAGCTCCCCTCTGCTTCTAGCGGGAGTGGGCAATGAGCAGTTCTTC.

The sample holds a few counts of this clone. The chain combines TRBV5-4 with TRBJ2-4, with TRBD2 matching over 8 bases. V lost 6 bases and J lost 3; bases outside the gene matches: 5. In germline, CDR1 is SGHNT, CDR2 YYREEE (reference sequence). This CDR3 contains 14 residues. Written as DNA, the CDR3 is TGTGCCAGCACCCCGGGGGGGGTCAAAAACATTCAGTACTTC. Encoded protein: CASTPGGVKNIQYF.

This chain joins TRBV18 and TRBJ2-3, with TRBD2 matching over 12 bases. Germline V lookup: CDR1 KGHSH, CDR2 LQKENI. J gave up 14 bases and V 2 bases, and 8 bases lay outside the gene matches. The CDR3 loop spans 14 amino acids. CDR3 bases: TGTGCCAGCTCACCAGGGACTAGCGGGCCCACCGGGTATTTT. It specifies CASSPGTSGPTGYF.

The chain joins TRBV5-1 to TRBJ2-1; maybe TRBD1 (5 bases). CDR3 length: 18 residues. Trimming removed 0 bases at V and 5 bases at J, with 21 bases between. The V gene's germline CDR1 is SGHRS and CDR2 YFSETQ. CDR3 sequence: CASSLGGAVSVLNNEQFF. The CDR3 bases are TGCGCCAGCAGCTTGGGGGGCGCCGTTTCAGTCTTAAACAATGAGCAGTTCTTC.

This clone was picked up a small number of times. V and J are TRBV2 and TRBJ2-1, with TRBD2 matching 8 bases. Trimming cost V 1 base and J 6 bases; bases outside gene matches: 5. The CDR3 has 15 residues. Germline V lookup: CDR1 SNHLY, CDR2 FYNNEI. Written as DNA, the CDR3 is TGTGCCAGCAGTGAAGGGACTAGCAGACTCAATGAGCAGTTCTTC. It codes for CASSEGTSRLNEQFF.

V is TRBV25-1 and J is TRBJ1-3, with a possible D match to TRBD1 (6 bases). The CDR3 covers 16 residues. Germline V gene sequence: CDR1 MGHDK, CDR2 SYGVNS. Trimming removed 10 bases at V and 0 bases at J, with 19 bases between. CDR3 sequence reads: CAIDPRGLSSGNTIYF. CDR3 nucleotide sequence: TGTGCCATCGACCCCAGGGGATTATCCTCTGGAAACACCATATATTTT.

Here the CDR3 reads CASSPGTSGSWETQYF. The DNA of the CDR3 is TGTGCCAGCAGCCCAGGGACTAGCGGGAGTTGGGAGACCCAGTACTTC. The J gene is TRBJ2-5, the V gene TRBV7-9; 14 bases match TRBD2. The V segment lost 5 bases and the J segment 5 bases; nucleotides outside the gene matches: 7. The CDR3 sequence is 16 residues long. Germline lookup yields CDR1 SEHNR and CDR2 FQNEAQ (reference sequence).

This clone was seen only a few times. The chain combines TRBV10-3 with TRBJ2-4; 8 nucleotides align to TRBD1. The junction had 6 bases not matched to a gene; V was cut back by 6 bases and J by 8 bases. The CDR3 is made up of 13 amino acids. The germline V gene encodes CDR1 ENHRY and CDR2 SYGVKD. CDR3 amino acids: CAIRADRDDIQYF. The CDR3 DNA sequence: TGTGCCATCAGGGCGGACAGGGATGACATTCAGTACTTC.

The V call is TRBV15, the J call TRBJ2-7; D is unclear. The length of the CDR3 is 14 residues. In germline, CDR1 is LNHNV, CDR2 YYDKDF (reference sequence). V shed 0 bases and J shed 3 bases, with 9 bases lying between them. CDR3 sequence: CATSRDSFLYEQYF. The CDR3 DNA reads as TGTGCCACCAGCAGAGATTCGTTCCTCTACGAGCAGTACTTC.

V usage is TRBV6-5 and J usage is TRBJ2-5; 8 bases map to TRBD1. The germline V gene encodes CDR1 MNHEY and CDR2 SVGAGI. This CDR3 comprises 16 residues. After removal of 2 bases from V and 3 bases from J, the junction contained 8 bases not matched to a gene. CDR3 DNA: TGTGCCAGCAGTTACCGGGACAGGTTCGTGGAAGAGACCCAGTACTTC. This codes for CASSYRDRFVEETQYF.

V and J are TRBV6-4 and TRBJ2-3; D may be TRBD1 (5 bases). V lost 5 bases to trimming and J lost 2 bases, with 14 bases between them. CDR1 and CDR2 from the germline V gene are MRHNA and SNTAGT. The CDR3 is 15 residues long. The CDR3 sequence: CASSPGDRTTDTQYF. The CDR3 DNA reads as TGTGCCAGCAGTCCTGGAGACAGAACCACAGATACGCAGTATTTT.

This clone was seen only a few times. V is TRBV28 and J is TRBJ2-1; TRBD1 might be the D (6 bases). This CDR3 has 14 residues. Deletions cut 7 bases from V and 6 bases from J, with 16 bases between. Germline V gene data show CDR1 as MDHEN and CDR2 as SYDVKM. Written as DNA, the CDR3 is TGTGCCAGCACCCCGCCCACAGGGCGCAATGAGCAGTTCTTC. It yields the protein CASTPPTGRNEQFF.

This clone was seen more than once but under ten times. The chain's CDR3 is CSVGSTSGSLYNEQFF. For the CDR3, the DNA is TGCAGCGTTGGGTCTACTAGCGGGAGTCTCTACAATGAGCAGTTCTTC. The rearrangement links TRBV29-1 to TRBJ2-1; 11 bases align to TRBD2. Unmatched junction bases numbered 8, after V lost 4 bases and J lost 3 bases. The CDR3 length is 16 residues. Germline CDR1 is SQVTM and CDR2 is ANQGSEA.

This clone was found a few times. The CDR3 loop is CASSLGTEAEAFF. In DNA form, the CDR3 reads TGTGCCAGCAGTCTTGGGACAGAAGCTGAAGCTTTCTTT. This chain connects TRBV25-1 to TRBJ1-1; 7 nucleotides align to TRBD1. The CDR3 is made up of 13 amino acids. The trim removed 5 bases at V and 6 bases at J, leaving 6 bases unmatched. The germline gives CDR1 MGHDK, CDR2 SYGVNS.

The V and J genes are TRBV28 and TRBJ2-7, with 7 nucleotides matching TRBD1. This CDR3 region has 14 residues. V lost 7 bases and J lost 7; bases outside the gene matches: 13. Germline V lookup: CDR1 MDHEN, CDR2 SYDVKM. The CDR3 loop reads CASTRQGRSGEQYF. In DNA form, the CDR3 reads TGTGCCAGCACCAGACAGGGACGCTCGGGGGAGCAGTACTTC.

This clone has just a few counts. This chain uses TRBV4-3 with TRBJ2-1; D is perhaps TRBD1 (5 bases). Germline CDR1 reads LGHNA; CDR2 reads YSLEER. This CDR3 is built from 13 residues. Trimming cost V 5 bases and J 7 bases, with 12 bases left between them. CDR3 in amino acids: CASSWAGMNEQFF. DNA of the CDR3: TGCGCCAGCAGCTGGGCAGGGATGAATGAGCAGTTCTTC.

CDR3 sequence (DNA): TGTGCCTGGAAGACGACAGTTCGCAGTGGCTACACCTTC. Encoded protein: CAWKTTVRSGYTF. This sequence joins TRBV30 and TRBJ1-2; TRBD1 might be the D (5 bases). The germline gives CDR1 GTSNPN, CDR2 SVGIG (reference sequence). This CDR3 has 13 amino acids. V lost 4 bases and J lost 7, with 16 bases in between.

The J gene is TRBJ1-2, the V gene TRBV5-1; D gene unclear. V was trimmed by 0 bases and J by 6 bases, leaving 9 bases between them. CDR1 is SGHRS and CDR2 is YFSETQ in the germline V gene. This CDR3 region has 13 residues. CDR3 sequence (DNA): TGCGCCAGCAGCTTGGCGTCAGTGGATGGCTACACCTTC. Translating gives CASSLASVDGYTF. Looking up the rest from reference TRBV5-1 and TRBJ1-2 gives the full variable domain: KAGVTQTPRYLIKTRGQQVTLSCSPISGHRSVSWYQQTPGQGLQFLFEYFSETQRNKGNFPGRFSGRQFSNSRSEMNVSTLELGDSALYLCASSLASVDGYTFGSGTRLTVV.

This chain uses TRBV4-1 with TRBJ2-2, with D perhaps TRBD1 (6 bases). The CDR3 is 17 amino acids. CDR1 and CDR2 (germline): MGHRA, YSYEKL. Trimming removed 1 base at V and 0 bases at J, with 12 bases between. CDR3 bases: TGCGCCAGCAGCCAAGGGGGTCAGGGGCCGAACACCGGGGAGCTGTTTTTT. This translates into CASSQGGQGPNTGELFF.

The J gene is TRBJ1-2, the V gene TRBV19; 10 bases map to TRBD1. The V and J ends lost 4 bases and 5 bases, in that order; junction bases with no gene match: 4. CDR3 length: 14 residues. Per germline, CDR1 LNHDA and CDR2 SQIVND (reference sequence). CDR3 in DNA: TGTGCCAGTAGTACCCCGGGACAGGGGTATGGCTACACCTTC. Translating it yields CASSTPGQGYGYTF.

The rearrangement joins TRBV7-8 to TRBJ2-7; tentative D call: TRBD1 (5 bases). V was clipped by 5 bases and J by 4 bases, with 18 bases between them. Germline CDR1 SGHVS, CDR2 FQNEAQ. This CDR3 region has 15 residues. CDR3 in amino acids: CASSLSRTGAYEQYF. The CDR3 region has the DNA TGTGCCAGCAGCCTATCCCGAACAGGCGCTTACGAGCAGTACTTC.

This clone came up a few times. The J gene is TRBJ2-7, the V gene TRBV4-2; TRBD2 aligns across 8 bases. The J segment lost 9 bases and the V segment lost 3 bases, leaving 13 bases of the junction unmatched. The germline V gene has CDR1 LGHNA and CDR2 YNFKEQ. This CDR3 region has 15 residues. The CDR3 here is CASSQGPGERELQYF. The CDR3 nucleotides read TGTGCCAGCAGCCAGGGTCCGGGGGAGCGGGAGCTGCAGTACTTC.

The rearrangement uses TRBV7-2 and TRBJ2-3; D gene ambiguous. Trimming cost V 11 bases and J 4 bases, with 16 bases left between them. The V gene's germline CDR1 is SGHTA and CDR2 FQGNSA. The CDR3 loop spans 13 amino acids. CDR3 bases: TGTGCCTGGCGGAAGGAAGGAGCAGATACGCAGTATTTT. Translating gives CAWRKEGADTQYF.

The rearrangement links TRBV7-9 to TRBJ1-2; no clear D. Germline CDR1 and CDR2: SEHNR and FQNEAQ (reference sequence). Trimming took 5 bases from V and 6 from J, leaving 13 bases between them. The length of the CDR3 is 13 residues. CDR3 nucleotide sequence: TGTGCCAGCAGCCTCGATGACATAAATGGCTACACCTTC. It yields the protein CASSLDDINGYTF.